The 18 T cell receptor beta chains given below trace back to one sample, sequenced in a study of cytomegalovirus exposure and HLA in healthy donors. 13 Jbeta primers and 60 Vbeta primers were used for the PCR. Here immunoSEQ multiplex PCR was the method, and the copy in TCRdb shows in-frame clones only, minus some. The sample carries 150,000 to 200,000 clones, around 90% recorded once. Material for sequencing was PBMCs. These receptors originate from a woman under 30 in good health and CMV-seronegative.

This chain links TRBV5-6 with TRBJ1-3, with D unclear. CDR3 length: 13 amino acids. With 6 bases removed from V and 1 base from J, the gap between germline ends came to 8 bases. The germline gives CDR1 SGHDT, CDR2 YYEEEE. The CDR3 spells CASTFVSGNTIYF. Written as DNA, the CDR3 is TGTGCCAGCACCTTCGTGTCTGGAAACACCATATATTTT.

The chain is built from TRBV19 and TRBJ2-3; 9 nucleotides line up with TRBD1. Germline V CDR1 and CDR2: LNHDA, SQIVND (reference sequence). CDR3 length: 12 residues. V gave up 6 bases and J gave up 5 bases; unmatched junction bases: 0. Written as DNA, the CDR3 is TGTGCCAGTAGGGGACAGGGAGATACGCAGTATTTT. Amino acid sequence: CASRGQGDTQYF.

This clone has a single count. J is TRBJ2-1 and V is TRBV13; 11 nucleotides line up with TRBD2. The CDR3 is 14 amino acids. Losses at the gene ends were 5 bases for V and 5 bases for J; bases not matched to a gene: 2. CDR1 is PRHDT and CDR2 is FYEKMQ in the germline V gene (reference sequence). The CDR3 region is CASSPGLADNEQFF. DNA of the CDR3: TGTGCCAGCAGCCCGGGACTAGCGGACAATGAGCAGTTCTTC.

The chain carries TRBV12-5 and TRBJ1-1; TRBD1 might be the D (6 bases). The CDR3 loop spans 15 amino acids. V lost 1 base to trimming and J lost 2 bases, with 11 bases between them. The germline V gene encodes CDR1 LGHNT and CDR2 FRNRAP. The CDR3 nucleotides read TGTGCTAGTGGTTTGGGACAGGTTCCAAACACTGAAGCTTTCTTT. Its protein product is CASGLGQVPNTEAFF.

A remark on this clone: Within the sample, other DNA sequences also encode this same CDR3. The V gene is TRBV5-6, the J gene TRBJ1-2, with a tentative D call TRBD1 (5 bases). The CDR3 runs 12 residues. V lost 3 bases, J lost 14 bases, and 17 bases lay in between. CDR1 and CDR2 (germline): SGHDT, YYEEEE. In DNA form, the CDR3 reads TGTGCCAGCAGCTGGGAGGAGGGGATTATTACCTTC. It yields the protein CASSWEEGIITF.

This clone occurred once. The rearrangement uses TRBV29-1 and TRBJ2-1, with TRBD1 identical over 11 bases. The CDR3 is 14 residues long. Trimming took 7 bases from V and 7 from J; bases not matched to a gene: 9. Germline values: CDR1 SQVTM, CDR2 ANQGSEA. The chain's CDR3 is CSAEGQGAYNEQFF. The CDR3 DNA sequence: TGCAGCGCCGAAGGACAGGGGGCTTATAATGAGCAGTTCTTC.

As concerns this clone: The junction differs from germline at one of its ends, possibly a read error. This chain connects TRBV7-9 to TRBJ1-5; 10 bases line up with TRBD1. The germline V gene encodes CDR1 SEHNR and CDR2 FQNEAQ (reference sequence). The CDR3 totals 17 residues. CDR3 protein: CSSSLVGGTGVNQPQHF. The DNA for the CDR3 is TGTTCCAGCAGCTTAGTGGGGGGGACAGGGGTAAATCAGCCCCAGCATTTT.

The CDR3 nucleotides read TGTGCCAGCTCACCACCGAGGACAGGGGGAAAGAACACTGAAGCTTTCTTT. Translation gives CASSPPRTGGKNTEAFF. The chain carries TRBV18 and TRBJ1-1; 10 nucleotides line up with TRBD1. The length of the CDR3 is 17 residues. V shed 0 bases and J 1 base; nucleotides not matched to a gene: 5. Germline lookup yields CDR1 KGHSH and CDR2 LQKENI.

This clone was seen once. The rearrangement links TRBV12-5 to TRBJ1-3, with D possibly TRBD1 on 5 matching bases. This CDR3 has 14 amino acids. V was pared by 10 bases and J by 0 bases, with 13 bases between. The germline CDR1 and CDR2 sequences are LGHNT and FRNRAP. The CDR3 loop is CAIRASSSGNTIYF. CDR3 in DNA: TGTGCTATCAGGGCGTCGAGCTCTGGAAACACCATATATTTT.

J is TRBJ1-5 and V is TRBV28, with TRBD1 matching over 7 bases. The germline V gene has CDR1 MDHEN and CDR2 SYDVKM. V was pared by 3 bases and J by 0 bases, with 8 bases of the junction left unmatched. The CDR3 extends over 17 amino acids. As DNA, the CDR3 is TGTGCCAGCAGTTTTCGGGACAGCTCCTATAGCAATCAGCCCCAGCATTTT. Translated, it gives CASSFRDSSYSNQPQHF. Filled out from reference TRBV28 and TRBJ1-5, the complete variable domain reads DVKVTQSSRYLVKRTGEKVFLECVQDMDHENMFWYRQDPGLGLRLIYFSYDVKMKEKGDIPEGYSVSREKKERFSLILESASTNQTSMYLCASSFRDSSYSNQPQHFGDGTRLSIL.

This clone occurred once. The rearrangement uses TRBV28 and TRBJ1-4; no firm D call. The CDR3 spans 15 residues. Germline V gives CDR1 MDHEN, CDR2 SYDVKM. The V end lost 7 bases, the J end lost 1 base, and 13 bases lay between the germline ends. CDR3 in amino acids: CASTHSGITNEKLFF. The CDR3 coding sequence is TGTGCCAGCACCCACTCCGGGATAACTAATGAAAAACTGTTTTTT. Looking up the rest from reference TRBV28 and TRBJ1-4 gives the full variable domain: DVKVTQSSRYLVKRTGEKVFLECVQDMDHENMFWYRQDPGLGLRLIYFSYDVKMKEKGDIPEGYSVSREKKERFSLILESASTNQTSMYLCASTHSGITNEKLFFGSGTQLSVL.

This clone was counted between two and nine times. This chain joins TRBV10-3 and TRBJ1-1, with 8 bases that match TRBD1. Germline V lookup: CDR1 ENHRY, CDR2 SYGVKD. CDR3 length: 12 amino acids. The junction had 4 bases not matched to a gene; V was cut back by 9 bases and J by 4 bases. The CDR3: CAIQGDGTEAFF. In DNA form, the CDR3 reads TGTGCCATACAGGGGGATGGCACTGAAGCTTTCTTT.

The chain is built from TRBV5-1 and TRBJ1-4; D possibly corresponds to TRBD1 (5 bases). The V end lost 3 bases, the J end lost 7 bases, and 10 bases lay between the germline ends. Germline-derived CDR1 and CDR2 are SGHRS and YFSETQ. The CDR3 sequence is 13 residues long. The CDR3 loop reads CASSSLGGEKLFF. Here the CDR3 DNA reads TGCGCCAGCAGCTCCCTGGGGGGTGAAAAACTGTTTTTT.

J is TRBJ2-7 and V is TRBV28; D might be TRBD1 (7 bases). The CDR3 sequence is 15 residues long. V was cut by 8 bases and J by 5 bases, with 22 bases left in between. Germline loops: CDR1 MDHEN, CDR2 SYDVKM. The CDR3 DNA reads TGTGCCAGCGGTCCCGGAGGGGGCGCTTGGGACGAGCAGTACTTC. It codes for CASGPGGGAWDEQYF.

The chain combines TRBV7-2 with TRBJ2-3; 7 positions match TRBD1. V lost 5 bases and J lost 3; bases outside the gene matches: 11. CDR3 size: 16 residues. Per the germline V gene, CDR1 is SGHTA and CDR2 is FQGNSA. The CDR3 loop is CASSPGLNRGTDTQYF. The CDR3 nucleotides are TGTGCCAGCAGCCCCGGTCTTAACAGGGGAACAGATACGCAGTATTTT.

This clone was picked up one time. The rearrangement joins TRBV6-5 to TRBJ2-7, with 9 positions matching TRBD1. From germline, CDR1 is MNHEY and CDR2 SVGAGI. The CDR3 sequence is 15 residues long. The ends lost 0 bases at V and 4 bases at J; junction bases unmatched: 4. The CDR3 sequence is CASSYSRDRAYEQYF. The CDR3 nucleotides are TGTGCCAGCAGTTACTCGAGGGACAGGGCTTACGAGCAGTACTTC.

This chain links TRBV9 with TRBJ1-2, with D tentatively TRBD1 (5 bases). Germline V gene sequence: CDR1 SGDLS, CDR2 YYNGEE. The CDR3 totals 14 residues. V shed 0 bases and J shed 2 bases, with 8 bases lying between them. In DNA, the CDR3 is TGTGCCAGCAGCGTAGGACAGCCCAACTATGGCTACACCTTC. Its translation: CASSVGQPNYGYTF.

The chain combines TRBV29-1 with TRBJ2-3, with 12 bases lining up with TRBD2. The length of the CDR3 is 16 residues. V shed 2 bases, J shed 4 bases, and the junction held 7 bases outside the gene matches. The germline V gene has CDR1 SQVTM and CDR2 ANQGSEA. Here the CDR3 DNA reads TGCAGCGTTGAATTGCGACTAGCGGGAGTAGCAGATACGCAGTATTTT. Translating it yields CSVELRLAGVADTQYF.